The 13 T cell receptor beta chains reported below all come from one sample, sequenced in a study of cytomegalovirus exposure and HLA in healthy donors. Primers included in the PCR were 60 Vbeta and 13 Jbeta primers. The repertoire was sequenced with immunoSEQ multiplex PCR; TCRdb's copy has only in-frame clones and lacks some. Of 85,000 to 120,000 clones listed, approximately 87% are singletons. Sequenced input: PBMCs. The receptors originated from a man aged 35-49 years in good health and CMV-seronegative.

J is TRBJ1-1 and V is TRBV14; TRBD1 is a possible D gene (5 bases). The CDR3 loop spans 19 amino acids. CDR1 SGHDN and CDR2 FVKESK come from the germline V gene. Trimming removed 4 bases from V and 0 bases from J, with 24 bases in between. CDR3 residues: CASSLVKRTKDNVNTEAFF. In DNA, the CDR3 is TGTGCCAGCAGCCTTGTCAAGAGGACAAAAGATAACGTGAACACTGAAGCTTTCTTT.

This clone has only one observation. The rearrangement joins TRBV5-1 to TRBJ2-7; 7 bases map to TRBD1. The CDR3 runs to 14 residues. Germline V gene data show CDR1 as SGHRS and CDR2 as YFSETQ. The ends lost 4 bases at V and 3 bases at J; junction bases unmatched: 7. The CDR3 protein is CASSEGGMDYEQYF. In DNA, the CDR3 is TGCGCCAGCAGCGAAGGGGGCATGGACTACGAGCAGTACTTC.

Only one count was recorded for this clone. The rearrangement joins TRBV11-1 to TRBJ2-2; 9 bases agree with TRBD1. Losses at the gene ends were 6 bases for V and 6 bases for J; bases not matched to a gene: 8. The CDR3 runs to 15 residues. Per the germline V gene, CDR1 is SGHAT and CDR2 is FQDESV (reference sequence). This CDR3 reads CASRAGTGLSGELFF. The DNA of the CDR3 is TGTGCCAGCAGGGCCGGGACAGGGCTGTCCGGGGAGCTGTTTTTT.

The chain recombines TRBV4-3 with TRBJ1-3, with TRBD1 matching 9 bases. Trimming took 4 bases from V and 1 from J; bases not matched to a gene: 5. Germline V lookup: CDR1 LGHNA, CDR2 YSLEER. The CDR3 totals 16 residues. CDR3 sequence: CASSPDRGNSGNTIYF. In DNA, the CDR3 is TGCGCCAGCAGCCCGGACAGGGGTAATTCTGGAAACACCATATATTTT.

The rearrangement uses TRBV11-2 and TRBJ1-1; D remains ambiguous. The CDR3 totals 13 residues. Germline loops: CDR1 SGHAT, CDR2 FQNNGV. Between the trimmed V and J ends, which lost 1 base and 5 bases, there was a span of 8 bases. DNA of the CDR3: TGTGCCAGCAGCTTAGGATTTCAGACTGAAGCTTTCTTT. The encoded protein is CASSLGFQTEAFF.

This clone came up once. The genes are TRBV18 and TRBJ1-1; D not resolved. V was clipped by 4 bases and J by 4 bases, with 16 bases between them. Germline V CDR1 and CDR2: KGHSH, LQKENI. This CDR3 spans 15 amino acids. DNA of the CDR3: TGTGCCAGCTCACTACCCCCGGTCGCCGGCACTGAAGCTTTCTTT. Translating gives CASSLPPVAGTEAFF.

The chain has TRBV10-3 and TRBJ1-1; D not resolved. The CDR3 spans 16 residues. Germline loops: CDR1 ENHRY, CDR2 SYGVKD. V lost 2 bases and J lost 1, with 14 bases in between. CDR3 amino acids: CAISEPGLRKNTEAFF. CDR3 sequence (DNA): TGTGCCATCAGTGAGCCCGGACTGAGAAAGAACACTGAAGCTTTCTTT.

The J gene is TRBJ1-2, the V gene TRBV27; 10 nucleotides agree with TRBD1. This CDR3 has 16 amino acids. V lost 3 bases and J lost 5; bases outside the gene matches: 9. Germline values: CDR1 MNHEY, CDR2 SMNVEV (reference sequence). The CDR3 region has the DNA TGTGCCAGCAGTTTTCTCGTGACAGGGGGCAAATATGGCTACACCTTC. It yields the protein CASSFLVTGGKYGYTF.

V gene TRBV6-1 combines with J gene TRBJ1-5; D not resolved. Trimming stripped 0 bases from V and 3 bases from J, with 12 bases between. The CDR3 length is 16 residues. Germline V gene lookup returns CDR1 MNHNS and CDR2 SASEGT. CDR3 DNA: TGTGCCAGCAGTGAAGCGCGGTATGTAATCAATCAGCCCCAGCATTTT. Translated, it gives CASSEARYVINQPQHF.

CDR3 sequence reads: CASSYAGGPTNYGYTF. The DNA of the CDR3 is TGTGCCAGCAGTTACGCCGGGGGGCCTACTAACTATGGCTACACCTTC. The chain employs TRBV6-5 and TRBJ1-2, with D possibly TRBD1 on 6 matching bases. The V gene lost 2 bases and the J gene lost 0 bases, with 13 bases spanning the gap. The CDR3 has 16 residues. Germline values: CDR1 MNHEY, CDR2 SVGAGI.

The CDR3 coding sequence is TGCGCCAGCAGCCCCCCCGGGGGGCCCTACGAGCAGTACTTC. It encodes CASSPPGGPYEQYF. The J gene is TRBJ2-5, the V gene TRBV5-1, with TRBD2 as a possible D gene (7 bases). The J call may be faulty, since TRBJ2-7 better matches the DNA end. Germline V gene data show CDR1 as SGHRS and CDR2 as YFSETQ. This CDR3 has 14 residues.

This rearrangement joins TRBV5-1 to TRBJ1-2; D is undetermined. The length of the CDR3 is 12 residues. The germline V gene has CDR1 SGHRS and CDR2 YFSETQ. Trimming took off 4 bases at V and 8 bases at J, with 12 bases between the two ends. CDR3 coding DNA: TGCGCCAGCAGCCGGGATGGGGAGGGCTACACCTTC. This codes for CASSRDGEGYTF.

The chain links TRBV29-1 to TRBJ1-4, with D possibly TRBD1 on 5 matching bases. Germline V CDR1 and CDR2: SQVTM, ANQGSEA. CDR3 length equals 12 residues. V was pared by 3 bases and J by 4 bases, with 6 bases between. CDR3 sequence: CSVDRDNEKLFF. The CDR3 coding sequence is TGCAGCGTTGACAGGGATAATGAAAAACTGTTTTTT. The full variable domain, completed using reference TRBV29-1 and TRBJ1-4, is SAVISQKPSRDICQRGTSLTIQCQVDSQVTMMFWYRQQPGQSLTLIATANQGSEATYESGFVIDKFPISRPNLTFSTLTVSNMSPEDSSIYLCSVDRDNEKLFFGSGTQLSVL.